This T cell receptor beta chain is drawn from a study of blood T cell repertoires in COVID-19 (TCRdb year 2020). About the study as a whole: Collaborator samples came from the United States, Italy and Spain and covered acute and convalescent phases of COVID-19. The material from the prospective study consisted of cDNA or gDNA derived from T cells, B-cell-depleted T cells, or PBMCs. Deeply sampled blood TCRbeta repertoires from subjects exposed to, actively infected with, or recovered from COVID-19 were included in the dataset. The repertoires were released in a freely available public database intended as a resource for research on the immune response to SARS-CoV-2. Samples were obtained from the ongoing ImmuneRACE study (first 160 participants) and from over 1,000 subjects provided by 6 global collaborators. The sample metadata nearly always contained a de-identified subject ID, COVID-19 status, age in years and sex. Where available, HLA class I and class II types were obtained from metadata supplied by the sample provider rather than from assay-based typing. Summary of the overall study and its limitations: How much clinical and demographic metadata was included differed by source and by participant, and the metadata was provided uncurated.

Of note for this clone: The specificity of this receptor is unknown. One base away there is no much larger clone; base qualities are not given.

The immunoSEQ Assay, a bias-controlled multiplex PCR, was used to amplify TCRbeta CDR3 regions from genomic DNA. The paper's data handling went like this. The number of nucleated cells in each sample was estimated from the amplification of reference gene primers within the assay. To quantify the absolute abundance of each unique TCRbeta CDR3 rearrangement, sequence reads were collapsed and filtered. For each sample, productive Simpson clonality was calculated as the square root of Simpson's diversity index across productive rearrangements. This is the immuneACCESS table as TCRdb keeps it, with only in-frame sequences that have V and J called. A part of the clones is gone; compared with another copy, unresolved V genes explain less than half, and the rest is unexplained. V and J calls and clone size come straight from that table; D and trimming were deduced from the DNA. Across this sample there are a few hundred thousand clones, with 88% seen only once. The ten largest clones represent more than 1.5% of the sample.

Collaborating institutions collected whole blood in K2EDTA tubes following their own protocols. For TCRbeta analysis, collaborator samples were shipped as frozen whole blood, as isolated PBMCs, or as DNA extracted from either sample type. V gives up 1 base and J gives up 6 bases, and the segment between their germline ends measures 7 bases. CDR1 is given as MNHNY and CDR2 as SVGAGI, both from the germline V gene (reference sequence). The CDR3 sequence holds 13 residues, the cysteine and phenylalanine included. Here the CDR3 DNA is all that survives: 39 bases in frame from base 1. This TCR was sampled from a man in his 70s with acute or convalescent COVID-19. The sample comprised peripheral blood. The receptor chain draws on TRBV6-6 and TRBJ2-1; the D region possibly corresponds to TRBD1 (6 bases align). The bases read TGTGCCAGCAGTTACTTGGACAGCAATGAGCAGTTCTTC. Its protein reads: CASSYLDSNEQFF.